Shown below are 3 T cell receptor beta chains from a single sample sequenced in a study of T cells in Graves' hyperthyroidism and ophthalmopathy. TCR beta CDR3 sequences were amplified from RNA transcripts. Initially, a first-round RT-PCR of the TCR CDR3 employed the HTBI primer set. TCRdb analysed the multiplex PCR reads with MiXCR anew, one entry per CDR3 protein. This sample carries more than 550,000 distinct CDR3 sequences, about 19% of them seen once, and the ten largest clones take around 17%. The specimen was blood. All receptors derive from a woman between 50 and 59 years old with Graves' hyperthyroidism that later progressed to Graves' ophthalmopathy.

The rearrangement uses TRBV6-1 and TRBJ1-5, with D unclear. The CDR3 sequence is 12 residues long. Looked up from germline, CDR1 is MNHNS and CDR2 is SASEGT. Trimming left V 2 bases short and J 7 bases short, with 6 bases between. CDR3 sequence reads: CASSERWQPQHF. The CDR3 nucleotides are TGTGCCAGCAGTGAAAGGTGGCAGCCCCAGCATTTT.

This clonotype was seen at least ten times. The gene calls are TRBV11-2 and TRBJ2-7; no clear D. The V end lost 4 bases, the J end lost 4 bases, and 8 bases lay between the germline ends. The CDR3 is made up of 12 amino acids. Germline-derived CDR1 and CDR2 are SGHAT and FQNNGV. In DNA form, the CDR3 reads TGTGCCAGCAGCTCAACACAGTACGAGCAGTACTTC. Translated, it gives CASSSTQYEQYF.

This clonotype was seen only a few times. The rearrangement joins TRBV5-1 to TRBJ2-4; 8 bases align to TRBD1. There are 14 residues in the CDR3. In germline, CDR1 is SGHRS, CDR2 YFSETQ. V dropped 5 bases and J dropped 5; count of bases not matched to a gene: 6. The CDR3 nucleotides are TGCGCCAGCAGGACCGGGACAGGCGAAAACATTCAGTACTTC. The encoded protein is CASRTGTGENIQYF.